This T cell receptor beta chain was observed in a study of blood T cell repertoires in COVID-19. Study summary: Samples of COVID-19 (acute and convalescent) were obtained from the United States, Italy and Spain.

Germline V gene lookup returns CDR1 SGHRS and CDR2 YFSETQ. The trim removed 0 bases at V and 9 bases at J, leaving 7 bases unmatched. This CDR3 is 14 amino acids long. Seattle enrolled patients during active infection and tracked them longitudinally. As originally analysed: Estimation of nucleated cell counts was performed using reference gene primer amplification. TCRdb's copy holds only in-frame clones and misses some; the assay was immunoSEQ multiplex PCR. The V and J calls and clone size are taken from that table; D and trimming were inferred from the DNA. This table holds 350,000 to 450,000 clones, approximately 89% found once.

This chain uses TRBV5-1 with TRBJ2-5; 8 nucleotides align to TRBD1. The source is an older woman with COVID-19, enrolled during active disease. Sequencing was performed on peripheral blood. The CDR3 here is CASSLGQGANPQYF. The DNA of the CDR3 is TGCGCCAGCAGCTTGGGTCAGGGGGCGAATCCCCAGTACTTC.